Described below is a single TCR beta chain sequence and its context. The table lists this clone with a few counts. Its target antigen remains unknown. It has no much larger one-base neighbor in the sample; base qualities were not kept. This sample was taken from a study of beta chain features in type 1 diabetes (dated by TCRdb to between 2017 and 2018). With respect to the entire study: Mean age, gender distribution, total cell number and subset yield were not different between patients and healthy donors. A total of some 100,000,000 sorted cells were examined across all samples, and the number of cells per subset was strongly correlated with RNA yield. The study compared the TCRB repertoires of sorted circulating CD4+ T cell subsets in recently diagnosed type 1 diabetes patients with those in matched healthy donors. Naive and central memory subsets were obtained from all 30 or so donors, but regulatory and stem cell-like memory subsets were isolated from only 8 patients and about 8 healthy donors. Overall study outcomes, separate from this receptor: Patients with type 1 diabetes made fewer insertions and deleted more nucleotides at VDJ recombination sites, implying thymic rearrangement abnormalities. PCR might favor shorter templates, but patient and control samples were amplified and corrected together, so any skew would affect both groups equally. Naive, central memory and regulatory TCRB repertoires appeared more similar among patients than among healthy donors. Because cDNA rather than genomic DNA was sequenced, highly expressing activated cells could have been over-represented, although no difference in activation and CD3 levels was found between groups. Because small numbers of individuals were included in the HLA sub-analyses, any influence of HLA type on TCRB rearrangement was left unresolved. In all four CD4+ subsets, TCRB CDR3 length was moderately but significantly shorter in type 1 diabetes patients.

V is pruned by 4 bases and J by 4 bases, leaving 16 bases of the junction without a gene match. Reading the germline V gene gives CDR1 LGHNA and CDR2 YSLEER. Its CDR3 holds 18 amino acids, cysteine through phenylalanine. CDR3 DNA is the only sequence kept; it has 54 bases, read in frame from the first base. The entire isolated RNA was reverse transcribed using the High Capacity cDNA Reverse Transcription Kit, and thus expressed TCRB transcripts were sequenced. Naive, central memory and regulatory T cell samples underwent deep immunoSEQ sequencing, averaging around 4 million total reads per sample. After sorted cells were lysed in RLT buffer, RNA was extracted with DNase-treated RNeasy Micro or Mini kits, with the choice depending on cell number. Each cell subset was processed on its own to prevent cross-contamination, while patient and healthy donor samples were processed together. The immunoSEQ multiplex PCR was used to amplify TCRB sequences from cDNA, yielding 87-bp fragments that span the CDR3 region. Amplicons were sequenced on the Illumina HiSeq platform. The paper's processing steps were these. Synthetic template baselines were used to correct PCR bias computationally, reads within Hamming distance 2 were collapsed together, and singletons that could not be merged were discarded. Reads were aligned to IMGT to assign V, D and J genes, CDR3 length, and insertions or deletions at six rearrangement sites. Within each subset, clonotype counts were normalized to the number of sorted cells before true diversity and Gini coefficients were calculated with the tcR R package. The overlap coefficient, calculated on TCRB nucleotide sequences, was used to measure repertoire sharing. As a proxy for the pre-selection repertoire, out-of-frame TCRB sequences from naive cells were analyzed. Drawn from immuneACCESS, this table holds only the in-frame rearrangements with V and J called that TCRdb kept. Clones are partly lost; checked studies trace under half to an unresolved V gene and leave the rest unexplained. V, J and clone size reflect that table, while D and trimming were determined from the DNA. Here the sample has about 660,000 clones; around 15% occur a single time. 0.035% to 0.04% of the sample is in the top ten clones.

Each donor gave one peripheral blood draw, averaging roughly 120 mL, which was collected into heparinised tubes. A BD FACSAria II and a panel including CD45RO, CCR7, CD25, CD127, CD95 and CD27 were used to sort naive, central memory, regulatory and stem cell-like memory CD4+ T cells. All sorted populations exceeded 95% purity. Right away, PBMCs were isolated by Lymphoprep density gradient centrifugation and were stained directly, with no culture step. So that batch effects would be minimized, each experiment stained and sorted samples in pairs, pairing one healthy donor with one patient. The receptor's source is a man aged 18 to 30 with type 1 diabetes. The chain joins TRBV4-3 to TRBJ2-3; 8 central nucleotides agree with TRBD2. The material sequenced was naive CD4+ T cells from blood. Per the publication, the cell subset or site label means: true naive CD4+ T cells. The CDR3 reads CASSRGASGTSNADTQYF. At the DNA level, the sequence is TGCGCCAGCAGCCGAGGAGCATCCGGGACTAGTAATGCAGATACGCAGTATTTT.